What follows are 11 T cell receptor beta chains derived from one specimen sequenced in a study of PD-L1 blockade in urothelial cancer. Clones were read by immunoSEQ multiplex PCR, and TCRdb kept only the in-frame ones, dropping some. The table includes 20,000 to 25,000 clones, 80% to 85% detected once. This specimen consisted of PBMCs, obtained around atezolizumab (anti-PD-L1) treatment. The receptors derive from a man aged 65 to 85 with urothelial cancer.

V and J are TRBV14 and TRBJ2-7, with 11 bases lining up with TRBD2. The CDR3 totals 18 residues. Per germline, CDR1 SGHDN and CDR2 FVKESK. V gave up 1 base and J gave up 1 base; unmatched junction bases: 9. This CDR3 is CASSQVQPGLAASYEQYF. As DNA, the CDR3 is TGTGCCAGCAGCCAAGTTCAGCCGGGACTAGCGGCTTCCTACGAGCAGTACTTC.

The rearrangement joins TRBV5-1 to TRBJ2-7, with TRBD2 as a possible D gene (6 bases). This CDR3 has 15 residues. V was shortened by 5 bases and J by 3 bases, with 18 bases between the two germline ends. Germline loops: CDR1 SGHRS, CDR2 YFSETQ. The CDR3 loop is CASSGGPGLNYEQYF. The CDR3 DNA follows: TGCGCCAGCAGTGGGGGTCCGGGACTGAACTACGAGCAGTACTTC. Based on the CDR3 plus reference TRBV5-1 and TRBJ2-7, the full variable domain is KAGVTQTPRYLIKTRGQQVTLSCSPISGHRSVSWYQQTPGQGLQFLFEYFSETQRNKGNFPGRFSGRQFSNSRSEMNVSTLELGDSALYLCASSGGPGLNYEQYFGPGTRLTVT.

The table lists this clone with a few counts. The CDR3 region is CASSNTGSNQPQHF. The CDR3 coding sequence is TGTGCCAGTAGTAATACAGGCTCAAATCAGCCCCAGCATTTT. The J gene is TRBJ1-5, the V gene TRBV19; D perhaps matches TRBD1 (5 bases). The CDR3 spans 14 residues. V lost 4 bases and J lost 4, with 11 bases in between. Germline CDR1 is LNHDA and CDR2 is SQIVND (reference sequence).

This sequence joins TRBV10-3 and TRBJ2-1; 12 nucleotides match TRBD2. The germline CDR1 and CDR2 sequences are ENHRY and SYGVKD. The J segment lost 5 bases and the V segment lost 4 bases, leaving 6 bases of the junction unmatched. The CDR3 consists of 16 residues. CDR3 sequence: CAISASLAGGHNEQFF. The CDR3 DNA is TGTGCCATCAGTGCCTCGCTAGCGGGAGGGCACAATGAGCAGTTCTTC.

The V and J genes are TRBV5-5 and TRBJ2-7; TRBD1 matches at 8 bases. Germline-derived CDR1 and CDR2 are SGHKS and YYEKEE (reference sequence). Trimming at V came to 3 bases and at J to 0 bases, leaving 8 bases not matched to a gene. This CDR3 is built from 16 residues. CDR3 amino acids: CASSYSRDRSSYEQYF. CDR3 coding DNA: TGTGCCAGCAGCTACTCCCGGGACAGGAGCTCCTACGAGCAGTACTTC. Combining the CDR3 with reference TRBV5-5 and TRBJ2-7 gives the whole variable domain DAGVTQSPTHLIKTRGQQVTLRCSPISGHKSVSWYQQVLGQGPQFIFQYYEKEERGRGNFPDRFSARQFPNYSSELNVNALLLGDSALYLCASSYSRDRSSYEQYFGPGTRLTVT.

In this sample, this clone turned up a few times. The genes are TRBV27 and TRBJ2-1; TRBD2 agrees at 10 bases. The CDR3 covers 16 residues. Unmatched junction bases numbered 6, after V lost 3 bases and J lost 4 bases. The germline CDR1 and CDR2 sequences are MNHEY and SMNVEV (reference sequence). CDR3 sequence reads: CASSLGTSVGYNEQFF. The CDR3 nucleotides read TGTGCCAGCAGTTTGGGGACTAGCGTTGGGTACAATGAGCAGTTCTTC.

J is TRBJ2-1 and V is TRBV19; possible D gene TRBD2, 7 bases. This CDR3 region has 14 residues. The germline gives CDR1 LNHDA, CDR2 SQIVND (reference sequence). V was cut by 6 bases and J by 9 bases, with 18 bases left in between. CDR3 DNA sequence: TGTGCCAGTAGGCGGGCAGGGGAGGGGGTTGAGCAGTTCTTC. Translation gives CASRRAGEGVEQFF.

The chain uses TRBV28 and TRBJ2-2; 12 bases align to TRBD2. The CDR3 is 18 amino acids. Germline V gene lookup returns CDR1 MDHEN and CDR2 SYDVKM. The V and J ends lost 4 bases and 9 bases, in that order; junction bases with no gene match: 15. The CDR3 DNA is TGTGCCAGCAGTTCGGCACTAGCGGGAGGCGGATACCCCAGGGAGCTGTTTTTT. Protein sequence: CASSSALAGGGYPRELFF.

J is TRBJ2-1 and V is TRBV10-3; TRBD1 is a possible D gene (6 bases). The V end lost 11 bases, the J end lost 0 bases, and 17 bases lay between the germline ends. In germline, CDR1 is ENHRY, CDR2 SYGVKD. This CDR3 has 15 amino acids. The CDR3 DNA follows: TGTGCCGCCGCAGGGGACCCGAGCTCCTACAATGAGCAGTTCTTC. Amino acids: CAAAGDPSSYNEQFF.

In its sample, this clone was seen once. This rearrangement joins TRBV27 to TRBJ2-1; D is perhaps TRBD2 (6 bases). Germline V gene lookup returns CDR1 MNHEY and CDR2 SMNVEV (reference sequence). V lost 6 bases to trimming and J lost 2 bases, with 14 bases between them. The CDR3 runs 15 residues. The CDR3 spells CASRGGTAPYNEQFF. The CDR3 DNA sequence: TGTGCCAGCAGGGGGGGAACAGCCCCCTACAATGAGCAGTTCTTC.

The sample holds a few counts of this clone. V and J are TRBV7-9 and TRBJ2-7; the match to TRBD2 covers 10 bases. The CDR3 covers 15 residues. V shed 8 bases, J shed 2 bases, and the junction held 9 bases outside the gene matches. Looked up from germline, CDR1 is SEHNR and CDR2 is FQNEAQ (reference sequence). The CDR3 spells CASSPSGSKTYEQYF. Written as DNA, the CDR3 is TGTGCCAGCTCACCTAGCGGGAGTAAGACCTACGAGCAGTACTTC.